This passage covers 20 T cell receptor beta chains from one sample sequenced in a study of tumor and adjacent non-tumor tissue in lung cancer. RNA was extracted from bulk tissue without any cell sorting. This non-tumor lung sample came from over 3 cm beyond the tumor edge. TCRbeta libraries were built with three rounds of nested PCR, modified from ARM-PCR. TCRdb recomputed calls from the multiplex PCR reads with MiXCR, one row per CDR3 protein. The table records about 86,000 distinct CDR3 sequences, around 76% of them present only once. The sample comprised distant non-tumor lung tissue. These receptors originate from a woman aged 45 to 65 with non-small cell lung cancer.

Only a few counts were recorded for this clonotype. V and J are TRBV6-1 and TRBJ1-4; the D is unclear. The CDR3 extends over 13 amino acids. V lost 6 bases and J 4 bases, leaving 9 bases between the germline ends. Germline CDR1 and CDR2: MNHNS and SASEGT. The CDR3 DNA reads TGTGCCAGCAGCGAGACATATAATGAAAAACTGTTTTTT. Amino acids: CASSETYNEKLFF.

This clonotype is a singleton in its sample. One end of the junction fails to match germline, which may point to a read error. V usage is TRBV6-6 and J usage is TRBJ2-4, with TRBD2 matching 9 bases. Germline V gene lookup returns CDR1 MNHNY and CDR2 SVGAGI (reference sequence). The length of the CDR3 is 21 residues. CDR3 amino acids: CASRYFWGELGGRAPKNIQYF. CDR3 in DNA: TGTGCCAGCCGTTACTTTTGGGGAGAACTGGGCGGGAGGGCCCCCAAAAACATTCAGTACTTC.

Worth noting for this clonotype: The missing conserved phenylalanine or tryptophan at the end of this CDR3 makes a read error likely. The rearrangement uses TRBV19 and TRBJ2-2, with D uncertain. The CDR3 has 14 amino acids. V shed 7 bases and J shed 3 bases, with 12 bases lying between them. In germline, CDR1 is LNHDA, CDR2 SQIVND (reference sequence). The CDR3 is CASTLDRDTGELFL. The DNA of the CDR3 is TGTGCCAGTACCCTGGACCGAGACACCGGGGAGCTGTTTTTA.

With regard to this clonotype: This may arise from a read error, as a much more abundant clone is one base away. The chain joins TRBV7-8 to TRBJ2-2; D is possibly TRBD2 (5 bases). Trimming took 1 base from V and 4 from J, leaving 10 bases between them. Germline V gives CDR1 SGHVS, CDR2 FQNEAQ. CDR3 length: 15 residues. In nucleotides, the CDR3 is TGTGCCAGCAGCTTAGGTGGACTGCTCACCGGGGAGCTGTTTTTT. Translated, it gives CASSLGGLLTGELFF.

In this sample, this clonotype turned up many times. This chain connects TRBV11-3 to TRBJ2-2; no firm D call. The V gene's germline CDR1 is SGHNT and CDR2 YENEEA. The CDR3 has 13 amino acids. Trimming took 2 bases from V and 10 from J, leaving 11 bases between them. Written as DNA, the CDR3 is TGTGCCAGCAGCTTATGGATTGTCCCGGAGCTGTTTTTT. Translation: CASSLWIVPELFF.

V usage is TRBV29-1 and J usage is TRBJ2-2; 11 bases are a match to TRBD2. The germline CDR1 and CDR2 sequences are SQVTM and ANQGSEA. V gave up 1 base and J gave up 7 bases; unmatched junction bases: 14. The CDR3 is 18 residues long. CDR3 loop: CSVEGEGTSGSFFGELFF. The CDR3, as DNA: TGCAGCGTTGAAGGTGAAGGAACTAGCGGGAGTTTTTTCGGGGAGCTGTTTTTT.

The table lists this clonotype with a few counts. J is TRBJ2-2 and V is TRBV18; D remains unclear. CDR1 is KGHSH and CDR2 is LQKENI in the germline V gene. Trimming took off 4 bases at V and 3 bases at J, with 6 bases between the two ends. The CDR3 loop spans 13 amino acids. The CDR3 spells CASSLVDTGELFF. The CDR3 nucleotides are TGTGCCAGCTCACTCGTCGACACCGGGGAGCTGTTTTTT. Together with reference TRBV18 and TRBJ2-2, the CDR3 gives the full variable domain: NAGVMQNPRHLVRRRGQEARLRCSPMKGHSHVYWYRQLPEEGLKFMVYLQKENIIDESGMPKERFSAEFPKEGPSILRIQQVVRGDSAAYFCASSLVDTGELFFGEGSRLTVL.

The chain uses TRBV25-1 and TRBJ1-2; TRBD1 agrees at 11 bases. CDR1 and CDR2 (germline): MGHDK, SYGVNS. This CDR3 region has 18 residues. J gave up 9 bases and V 5 bases, and 20 bases lay outside the gene matches. The CDR3 DNA sequence: TGTGCCAGCAGTTCTCCGCGGGACAGGGGGGCGGAAAGGGGTAGCTACACCTTC. As protein: CASSSPRDRGAERGSYTF.

Worth noting for this clonotype: The CDR3 does not close with the conserved phenylalanine or tryptophan, likely indicating a read error. The chain uses TRBV11-2 and TRBJ2-1; 8 nucleotides agree with TRBD2. The junction had 16 bases not matched to a gene; V was cut back by 1 base and J by 8 bases. The CDR3 spans 18 residues. The germline V gene encodes CDR1 SGHAT and CDR2 FQNNGV. CDR3 bases: TGTGCCAGCAGCTTAGGGACTAGCTCTGGTGGTGGAATCTATGAGCAGTTCATC. Amino acids: CASSLGTSSGGGIYEQFI.

This clonotype has just a few counts. The rearrangement uses TRBV7-9 and TRBJ1-2, with 7 bases aligning to TRBD1. V was pared by 5 bases and J by 6 bases, with 18 bases of the junction left unmatched. CDR3 length equals 17 residues. Germline CDR1 and CDR2: SEHNR and FQNEAQ (reference sequence). This chain's CDR3 is CASSPSPGTVGSHGYTF. For the CDR3, the DNA is TGTGCCAGCAGCCCATCCCCAGGGACAGTCGGTAGCCATGGCTACACCTTC.

Concerning this clonotype: One end of the junction does not line up with germline, which may come from a read error. The chain couples TRBV12-3 or TRBV12-4 to TRBJ2-1, with D perhaps TRBD1 (6 bases). There are 16 residues in the CDR3. Here the CDR3 DNA reads TGTGCCAGCAGTTTAAGGGGGATGGAGTCCTACAATGAGCAATTCTTC. This sequence encodes CASSLRGMESYNEQFF.

The chain has TRBV4-2 and TRBJ1-2; no reliable D call. The V end lost 4 bases, the J end lost 12 bases, and 21 bases lay between the germline ends. The CDR3 has 14 amino acids. Germline assignment: CDR1 LGHNA and CDR2 YNFKEQ. Here the CDR3 reads CASSPDNNNYDNTF. CDR3 in DNA: TGTGCCAGCAGCCCTGACAATAATAACTATGACAACACCTTC.

With regard to this clonotype: The junction shows a germline mismatch at one end, possibly a read error. This chain links TRBV29-1 with TRBJ2-7; 9 nucleotides agree with TRBD2. The CDR3 is 15 amino acids. CDR1 is SQVTM and CDR2 is ANQGSEA in the germline V gene. CDR3 in amino acids: CSVEDPSGRSYEQNF. DNA for the CDR3: TGCAGCGTTGAGGATCCAAGCGGGAGGAGCTACGAACAGAACTTC.

The CDR3 DNA reads TGTGCTAGCGGTGAGTCCCCTGACAACTCCTACGAGCAGTACTTC. It specifies CASGESPDNSYEQYF. The chain joins TRBV6-1 to TRBJ2-7, with D possibly being TRBD2 (6 bases). Germline CDR1 MNHNS, CDR2 SASEGT. CDR3 length: 15 amino acids.

Notes on this clonotype: An end of the junction does not agree with germline; a read error may underlie this. The genes are TRBV5-1 and TRBJ2-5; 15 positions match TRBD2. The CDR3 has 16 residues. In germline, CDR1 is SGHRS, CDR2 YFSETQ. The CDR3, as DNA: TGCGCCAACAGCTGGGGACTAGCGGGAGGCTTAGAGACCCAGTACTTC. Amino acid sequence: CANSWGLAGGLETQYF.

The V and J genes are TRBV18 and TRBJ1-1, with a possible D match to TRBD1 (6 bases). CDR1 KGHSH and CDR2 LQKENI come from the germline V gene. The V end was cut by 4 bases, the J end by 11 bases, with 20 bases between. The CDR3 totals 14 residues. The CDR3, as DNA: TGTGCCAGCTCACTCTCCCCGAGGGACACTGTGGCTTTCTTT. Translated: CASSLSPRDTVAFF.

A word on this clonotype: This is likely a read error, given that the CDR3 carries no conserved phenylalanine or tryptophan at its end. The chain is built from TRBV29-1 and TRBJ1-1; D is uncertain. In germline, CDR1 is SQVTM, CDR2 ANQGSEA. The CDR3 length is 12 residues. CDR3 in amino acids: CSVGRRNTEAFI. As DNA, the CDR3 is TGCAGTGTTGGGCGGCGGAACACTGAAGCTTTCATT.

Written as DNA, the CDR3 is TGTGCCAGCAGTAGAACTAGCAGGAGTGACGAGCAGTACTTC. Translating gives CASSRTSRSDEQYF. The V and J genes are TRBV28 and TRBJ2-7, with D possibly being TRBD2 (6 bases). CDR1 and CDR2 (germline): MDHEN, SYDVKM. This CDR3 has 14 amino acids. V lost 5 bases and J lost 5, with 16 bases in between.

Worth noting for this clonotype: One junction end does not reproduce the germline sequence, and a read error may be involved. The gene calls are TRBV12-3 or TRBV12-4 and TRBJ2-7; D remains ambiguous. This CDR3 contains 13 residues. The CDR3 reads CVSSLEQTYEHYF. In DNA form, the CDR3 reads TGTGTCAGCAGTTTGGAACAGACCTACGAGCACTACTTC.

This clonotype was seen at least ten times. The CDR3 nucleotides read TGCAGTGCTAAGAGGGAGTGGAACACAGATACGCAGTATTTT. The encoded protein is CSAKREWNTDTQYF. The J gene is TRBJ2-3, the V gene TRBV20-1; TRBD2 is a possible D gene (5 bases). There are 14 residues in the CDR3. Trimming removed 4 bases from V and 2 bases from J, with 13 bases in between. Per the germline V gene, CDR1 is DFQATT and CDR2 is SNEGSKA (reference sequence).